The 7 T cell receptor beta chains listed next were all sequenced from one sample in a study of T-cell memory formation after mild COVID-19. One entry per CDR3 protein, called by TCRdb with MiXCR from the 5' RACE reads. The table shows around 340,000 distinct CDR3 sequences, with over 10% occurring only once. Sequencing was done on a sample of PBMCs or a T cell subset sorted from them (not recorded which). The receptors derive from a man in his late teens or twenties who had mild COVID-19 (a few samples of this study predate the infection). Cell type and time point are not known.

This clonotype turned up a few times. The rearrangement links TRBV12-3 or TRBV12-4 to TRBJ2-2, with D maybe TRBD2 (7 bases). The CDR3 has 15 amino acids. V lost 2 bases and J 4 bases, leaving 11 bases between the germline ends. The CDR3 is CASSLPGGLTGELFF. The CDR3 DNA sequence: TGTGCCAGCAGTTTACCGGGGGGCCTCACCGGGGAGCTGTTTTTT.

This chain links TRBV2 with TRBJ2-1; TRBD1 aligns across 10 bases. The CDR3 covers 14 residues. V lost 9 bases and J lost 3; bases outside the gene matches: 5. Per the germline V gene, CDR1 is SNHLY and CDR2 is FYNNEI. The CDR3 nucleotides read TGTGCCAGAACCGGGACAGGGGTCTACAATGAGCAGTTCTTC. Its translation: CARTGTGVYNEQFF.

This clonotype was observed at least ten times. The chain employs TRBV4-1 and TRBJ2-3; D remains ambiguous. Germline V lookup: CDR1 MGHRA, CDR2 YSYEKL. With 0 bases removed from V and 0 bases from J, the gap between germline ends came to 10 bases. CDR3 length: 16 amino acids. CDR3 region: CASSQETVPSTDTQYF. The CDR3 coding sequence is TGCGCCAGCAGCCAAGAGACCGTGCCGAGCACAGATACGCAGTATTTT.

This clonotype was picked up a small number of times. V is TRBV7-2 and J is TRBJ2-2; a weak D match, TRBD1 (5 bases). Deletions cut 4 bases from V and 4 bases from J, with 13 bases between. The CDR3 sequence is 15 residues long. From germline, CDR1 is SGHTA and CDR2 FQGNSA. The CDR3 DNA follows: TGTGCCAGCAGCTCCTTAGTAGGGGCCACCGGGGAGCTGTTTTTT. As protein: CASSSLVGATGELFF.

In its sample, this clonotype was seen a few times. The V call is TRBV7-9, the J call TRBJ1-4, with TRBD1 as a possible D gene (5 bases). The CDR3 length is 16 residues. The V end lost 3 bases, the J end lost 4 bases, and 15 bases lay between the germline ends. Germline V gene sequence: CDR1 SEHNR, CDR2 FQNEAQ (reference sequence). CDR3 loop: CASSFGRGLSNEKLFF. The DNA of the CDR3 is TGTGCCAGCAGCTTCGGAAGGGGACTGAGTAATGAAAAACTGTTTTTT. The full variable domain, with the rest looked up from reference TRBV7-9 and TRBJ1-4, is DTGVSQNPRHKITKRGQNVTFRCDPISEHNRLYWYRQTLGQGPEFLTYFQNEAQLEKSRLLSDRFSAERPKGSFSTLEIQRTEQGDSAMYLCASSFGRGLSNEKLFFGSGTQLSVL.

The chain combines TRBV7-2 with TRBJ1-2, with no clear D. V was clipped by 0 bases and J by 5 bases, with 10 bases between them. This CDR3 contains 14 residues. The germline V gene encodes CDR1 SGHTA and CDR2 FQGNSA. CDR3 residues: CASSLADGWYGYTF. CDR3 coding DNA: TGTGCCAGCAGCTTAGCCGACGGGTGGTATGGCTACACCTTC.

The chain is built from TRBV6-2 or TRBV6-3 and TRBJ2-5; 7 positions agree with TRBD2. There are 14 residues in the CDR3. V dropped 6 bases and J dropped 1; count of bases not matched to a gene: 5. Germline V gene lookup returns CDR1 MNHEY and CDR2 SVGEGT. DNA for the CDR3: TGTGCCAGCAGGAGGCCTAGCGGCCAAGAGACCCAGTACTTC. Translated: CASRRPSGQETQYF.